Listed below are T cell receptor beta chains from one sample, sequenced in a study of cytomegalovirus exposure and HLA in healthy donors. Only in-frame clones appear in the TCRdb table, and some are missing; sequencing was by immunoSEQ multiplex PCR. The sample shows 150,000 to 200,000 clones, about 70% of them seen only once. Input material: PBMCs. These receptors were taken from a woman aged 40 to 50 in good health and CMV-seropositive. The CDR3 runs from the conserved cysteine through the conserved F or W. The D gene is left open where the match is weak. Size tells how often a clone was seen (once, few, many) or the class of an expanded clone, and some rows leave it out.

v_call	d_call	clone_size	j_call	cdr3_nt	cdr3_aa
TRBV18	TRBD1	-	TRBJ2-5	TGTGCCAGCTCACCTCCCCCGGACAGGGAGACCCAGTACTTC	CASSPPPDRETQYF
TRBV7-2	-	-	TRBJ2-2	TGTGCCAGCAGCCCGACTAGTGTCGGGGAGCTGTTTTTT	CASSPTSVGELFF
TRBV29-1	-	-	TRBJ2-5	TGCAGCGTTGACCAAGCACAAGAGACCCAGTACTTC	CSVDQAQETQYF
TRBV4-2	-	-	TRBJ1-1	TGTGCCAGCAGCCAAGAAACACGGGAGAACACTGAAGCTTTCTTT	CASSQETRENTEAFF
TRBV4-2	TRBD2	few	TRBJ2-4	TGTGCCAGCAGCCGATTGACTAGCGGGGGTCAAAACATTCAGTACTTC	CASSRLTSGGQNIQYF
TRBV28	-	-	TRBJ1-1	TGTGCCAGCAGTTCCCCAGGGTCGAAGACCGACACTGAAGCTTTCTTT	CASSSPGSKTDTEAFF
TRBV5-1	TRBD1	-	TRBJ2-7	TGCGCCAGCAGCTTGGACGGGACAGGGTACGAGCAGTACTTC	CASSLDGTGYEQYF
TRBV7-2	TRBD1	-	TRBJ1-2	TGTGCCAGCAGCCCAAGCTGGACAGGGGGCTACTATGGCTACACCTTC	CASSPSWTGGYYGYTF
TRBV7-8	-	few	TRBJ1-3	TGTGCCAGCAGAGGGGGAGCCCTCGGAAACACCATATATTTT	CASRGGALGNTIYF
TRBV10-3	-	-	TRBJ1-1	TGTGCCATCACCCGAGGGGAGGGGGGCTTAGGGACTGAAGCTTTCTTT	CAITRGEGGLGTEAFF
TRBV27	-	few	TRBJ1-4	TGTGCCAGCAGTTCGGGGATACCTAATGAAAAACTGTTTTTT	CASSSGIPNEKLFF
TRBV7-2	-	-	TRBJ1-4	TGTGCCAGCAGCCCGGGGACTGGTTCTTATAATGAAAAACTGTTTTTT	CASSPGTGSYNEKLFF
TRBV4-2	-	-	TRBJ2-2	TGTGCCAGCAGCCAAGTTACAAACACCGGGGAGCTGTTTTTT	CASSQVTNTGELFF
TRBV5-1	TRBD2	few	TRBJ2-3	TGCGCCAGCAGCTTAGAGGGACTAGCCAGGCCCACAGATACGCAGTATTTT	CASSLEGLARPTDTQYF